The clone carrying this TCR beta chain has more than one count but fewer than ten. Sequencing was performed with immunoSEQ multiplex PCR; in TCRdb, only in-frame clones are kept and a portion is missing. Of some 660,000 clones in the sample, 70% to 90% are singletons; the top ten hold about 0.0094%. This entry belongs to a study of shared T cell receptors in the human thymus. The CDR3 has 15 amino acids. Germline assignment: CDR1 MDHEN and CDR2 SYDVKM. Trimming took 7 bases from V and 1 from J; bases not matched to a gene: 8. This same sample was also taken into another study, of human thymus T cells. As that report states: Related studies noted strongly shared thymic repertoires across unrelated people.

The chain is built from TRBV28 and TRBJ2-7, with 9 positions matching TRBD2. The clonotype was recovered from a boy less than two years old with a congenital heart defect. Sequencing was carried out using thymocytes. CDR3 loop: CASTQGLAGSYEQYF. The CDR3 DNA sequence: TGTGCCAGCACCCAGGGGCTAGCGGGGTCCTACGAGCAGTACTTC.